This T cell receptor beta chain was obtained from a study of blood T cell repertoires in COVID-19. Turning to the study itself: T cells, B-cell-depleted T cells, or PBMCs supplied cDNA or gDNA.

One Seattle source followed patients from active infection through their disease course. Under the authors' procedure: Amplifying reference gene primers gave estimates of nucleated cell counts. Repertoires were generated with immunoSEQ multiplex PCR, while TCRdb's copy carries only in-frame clones and drops some. That table furnishes V, J and clone size, whereas the DNA furnished D and trimming. The data show roughly 48,000 clones, approximately 95% seen once. There are 15 residues in the CDR3. Germline lookup yields CDR1 SGHRS and CDR2 YFSETQ. With 0 bases clipped from V and 4 bases from J, the junction kept 6 bases outside the gene matches.

The TCR sequence derives from a man between 60 and 75 years old with COVID-19, enrolled during active disease. Sequenced material: peripheral blood. This chain uses TRBV5-1 with TRBJ1-1; 7 bases are shared with TRBD1. For the CDR3, the DNA is TGCGCCAGCAGCTTGGCCGACAGGGCCGGCACTGAAGCTTTCTTT. This translates into CASSLADRAGTEAFF.